The 24 T cell receptor beta chains given below trace back to one sample, sequenced in a study of cytomegalovirus exposure and HLA in healthy donors (dated by TCRdb to 2016 to 2017). The library was built by means of the immunoSEQ multiplex PCR assay. The multiplex PCR relied on a mix of 60 forward primers for TCR Vbeta segments and 13 reverse primers for TCR Jbeta segments. The source is immuneACCESS, and TCRdb retained only in-frame sequences with V and J called. Part of the clones is not carried over; for the studies checked, unresolved V genes explain less than half of this, and the remainder is unexplained. The sample includes about 200,000 clones, with 65% to 85% observed a single time. Together, the top ten hold roughly 3.1% of the sample. The sample taken for sequencing was PBMCs. The receptors were sampled from a man aged 30 to 45 in good health and CMV-seronegative.

V usage is TRBV19 and J usage is TRBJ1-5, with 8 bases identical to TRBD1. With 5 bases clipped from V and 4 bases from J, the junction kept 10 bases outside the gene matches. The V gene's germline CDR1 is LNHDA and CDR2 SQIVND (reference sequence). The length of the CDR3 is 16 residues. The CDR3 DNA sequence: TGTGCCAGTAGTCCCCAGGGGGCTGGCGGAAATCAGCCCCAGCATTTT. This codes for CASSPQGAGGNQPQHF.

The chain combines TRBV5-1 with TRBJ2-2, with D perhaps TRBD1 (5 bases). Trimming left V 0 bases short and J 5 bases short, with 14 bases between. This CDR3 contains 16 residues. Germline assignment: CDR1 SGHRS and CDR2 YFSETQ. CDR3 coding DNA: TGCGCCAGCAGCTTGGGACCACAGGTTTTAACCGGGGAGCTGTTTTTT. Translation gives CASSLGPQVLTGELFF.

The V gene is TRBV11-3, the J gene TRBJ2-3; TRBD2 aligns across 9 bases. This CDR3 spans 15 amino acids. Trimming removed 5 bases from V and 1 base from J; junction bases left unmatched: 4. Per germline, CDR1 SGHNT and CDR2 YENEEA. As DNA, the CDR3 is TGTGCCAGCAGCGTCACTAGCGGGCGCACAGATACGCAGTATTTT. This encodes CASSVTSGRTDTQYF.

The rearrangement uses TRBV5-1 and TRBJ1-2; D is possibly TRBD1 (5 bases). Germline-derived CDR1 and CDR2 are SGHRS and YFSETQ. V was clipped by 7 bases and J by 0 bases, with 22 bases between them. CDR3 length equals 17 residues. The CDR3 region is CASAGGTRTGANYGYTF. In DNA, the CDR3 is TGCGCCAGCGCTGGGGGGACTCGGACGGGAGCTAACTATGGCTACACCTTC.

The CDR3, as DNA: TGTGCCAGCAGCCTCGCGGGCTACGAGCAGTACTTC. It yields the protein CASSLAGYEQYF. The V gene is TRBV6-1, the J gene TRBJ2-7, with a possible D match to TRBD2 (5 bases). With 6 bases removed from V and 3 bases from J, the gap between germline ends came to 9 bases. Looked up from germline, CDR1 is MNHNS and CDR2 is SASEGT. The CDR3 totals 12 residues.

Here the CDR3 reads CSVETVTSGNTIYF. CDR3 DNA: TGCAGCGTGGAGACAGTCACCTCTGGAAACACCATATATTTT. The rearrangement links TRBV29-1 to TRBJ1-3; D perhaps matches TRBD1 (5 bases). Trimming took 6 bases from V and 0 from J, leaving 12 bases between them. Germline lookup yields CDR1 SQVTM and CDR2 ANQGSEA. CDR3 length: 14 amino acids.

This sequence joins TRBV28 and TRBJ2-7; a weak D match, TRBD2 (6 bases). Germline CDR1 MDHEN, CDR2 SYDVKM. The CDR3 runs 17 residues. V gave up 2 bases and J gave up 3 bases, with 20 bases separating them. The CDR3 is CASSLPPLERGSYEQYF. CDR3 bases: TGTGCCAGCAGTTTACCGCCCTTAGAACGGGGGAGCTACGAGCAGTACTTC.

This chain links TRBV6-1 with TRBJ1-5; 7 bases fit TRBD1. V was clipped by 7 bases and J by 6 bases; unmatched bases: 9. This CDR3 contains 14 residues. Germline-derived CDR1 and CDR2 are MNHNS and SASEGT. CDR3 sequence reads: CASTSTGMGQPQHF. CDR3 DNA: TGTGCCAGCACATCGACAGGGATGGGTCAGCCCCAGCATTTT.

With respect to this clone: Other DNA sequences of this sample code for an identical CDR3. The chain joins TRBV6-1 to TRBJ1-1; the match to TRBD1 covers 7 bases. This CDR3 has 14 residues. J was trimmed by 5 bases and V by 2 bases; bases with no gene match: 5. Germline V gene lookup returns CDR1 MNHNS and CDR2 SASEGT. In nucleotides, the CDR3 is TGTGCCAGCAGTGAAAACAGGGGAGATACTGAAGCTTTCTTT. It translates to CASSENRGDTEAFF.

This clone is a singleton in its sample. The CDR3 sequence is CASRSPPRSWTTNTGELFF. For the CDR3, the DNA is TGTGCAAGTCGCTCCCCCCCAAGATCGTGGACAACTAACACCGGGGAGCTGTTTTTT. V usage is TRBV12-2 and J usage is TRBJ2-2; the DNA was not compared with TRBD1, the D call given in the table. TRBV12-2 is reported as a pseudogene. The CDR3 spans 19 residues.

This clone occurred once. This CDR3 is CASRDGGHNNQPQHF. DNA of the CDR3: TGTGCCAGCAGGGACGGGGGGCACAACAATCAGCCCCAGCATTTT. The chain carries TRBV2 and TRBJ1-5; TRBD1 is a possible D gene (6 bases). V lost 6 bases, J lost 3 bases, and 15 bases lay in between. Germline CDR1 and CDR2: SNHLY and FYNNEI. The CDR3 loop spans 15 amino acids.

V gene TRBV5-8 combines with J gene TRBJ1-5; 8 nucleotides agree with TRBD1. The V gene's germline CDR1 is SGHTS and CDR2 YDEGEE. The CDR3 totals 16 residues. V shed 5 bases and J 9 bases; nucleotides not matched to a gene: 16. CDR3 DNA: TGTGCCAGCAGACCCGGACAGGGAGGGTCTGCTCCGCCCCAGCATTTT. Residues: CASRPGQGGSAPPQHF.

This clone occurred once. This chain connects TRBV7-9 to TRBJ2-1; TRBD1 aligns across 7 bases. The CDR3 has 15 amino acids. CDR1 and CDR2 (germline): SEHNR, FQNEAQ (reference sequence). The V gene end was trimmed by 1 base and the J gene end by 2 bases; junction bases not matched to a gene: 2. CDR3 in DNA: TGTGCCAGCAGCTTAGACAGGGGACCCTACAATGAGCAGTTCTTC. This codes for CASSLDRGPYNEQFF. Full variable domain (rest looked up from reference TRBV7-9 and TRBJ2-1): DTGVSQNPRHKITKRGQNVTFRCDPISEHNRLYWYRQTLGQGPEFLTYFQNEAQLEKSRLLSDRFSAERPKGSFSTLEIQRTEQGDSAMYLCASSLDRGPYNEQFFGPGTRLTVL.

This chain uses TRBV29-1 with TRBJ2-2; D not resolved. Germline-derived CDR1 and CDR2 are SQVTM and ANQGSEA. The CDR3 is 13 amino acids. The V gene lost 5 bases and the J gene lost 1 base, with 8 bases spanning the gap. DNA of the CDR3: TGCAGCGTTCTAAGGAGGAACACCGGGGAGCTGTTTTTT. It codes for CSVLRRNTGELFF.

The V call is TRBV10-2, the J call TRBJ2-3; 7 bases are shared with TRBD1. CDR3 length: 17 residues. Looked up from germline, CDR1 is WSHSY and CDR2 is SAAADI. Trimming removed 2 bases from V and 0 bases from J; junction bases left unmatched: 8. The CDR3 DNA is TGCGCCAGCAGTGAGGTTGGGGACAGCCCTAGCACAGATACGCAGTATTTT. Translation: CASSEVGDSPSTDTQYF.

The chain uses TRBV7-8 and TRBJ2-2; 12 bases fit TRBD2. CDR1 and CDR2 (germline): SGHVS, FQNEAQ. J was trimmed by 1 base and V by 5 bases; bases with no gene match: 5. The CDR3 extends over 17 amino acids. This CDR3 is CASSPASGGVNTGELFF. The CDR3 bases are TGTGCCAGCAGCCCTGCTAGCGGGGGGGTGAACACCGGGGAGCTGTTTTTT.

The V and J genes are TRBV5-1 and TRBJ2-7; 7 nucleotides align to TRBD1. V dropped 0 bases and J dropped 7; count of bases not matched to a gene: 13. CDR1 and CDR2 (germline): SGHRS, YFSETQ. This CDR3 comprises 16 residues. The CDR3 nucleotides read TGCGCCAGCAGCTTGGCTCCCACCGGACAGGCTTTAGAGCAGTACTTC. Protein: CASSLAPTGQALEQYF.

This clone was detected once. The chain carries TRBV9 and TRBJ2-3; 8 nucleotides align to TRBD2. The ends lost 0 bases at V and 1 base at J; junction bases unmatched: 4. The CDR3 contains 16 residues. CDR1 and CDR2 from the germline V gene are SGDLS and YYNGEE. For the CDR3, the DNA is TGTGCCAGCAGCGTAGGAAGCGGGGGCCGCACAGATACGCAGTATTTT. This codes for CASSVGSGGRTDTQYF.

This chain links TRBV7-9 with TRBJ1-4, with 7 nucleotides matching TRBD1. J was trimmed by 8 bases and V by 1 base; bases with no gene match: 10. In germline, CDR1 is SEHNR, CDR2 FQNEAQ (reference sequence). The CDR3 runs 16 residues. CDR3 sequence reads: CASSLGQGERGEKLFF. The CDR3 coding sequence is TGTGCCAGCAGCTTAGGACAGGGTGAGAGGGGCGAAAAACTGTTTTTT.

The chain links TRBV19 to TRBJ2-7; 7 bases fit TRBD1. The CDR3 runs 12 residues. Germline CDR1 and CDR2: LNHDA and SQIVND (reference sequence). Losses at the gene ends were 4 bases for V and 3 bases for J; bases not matched to a gene: 0. The CDR3 nucleotides read TGTGCCAGTAGTAGACAGGGCTACGAGCAGTACTTC. It specifies CASSRQGYEQYF.

V usage is TRBV4-1 and J usage is TRBJ1-4; the match to TRBD1 covers 10 bases. Trimming at V came to 3 bases and at J to 10 bases, leaving 2 bases not matched to a gene. The CDR3 spans 13 residues. In germline, CDR1 is MGHRA, CDR2 YSYEKL. The CDR3 DNA reads as TGCGCCAGCAGCCAGAGGACAGGGGGAAAACTGTTTTTT. Translated, it gives CASSQRTGGKLFF.

J is TRBJ1-1 and V is TRBV27, with D unclear. Trimming took off 2 bases at V and 4 bases at J, with 8 bases between the two ends. The CDR3 contains 13 residues. The germline gives CDR1 MNHEY, CDR2 SMNVEV (reference sequence). CDR3 sequence reads: CASSLSLFTEAFF. CDR3 bases: TGTGCCAGCAGTTTAAGCTTATTCACTGAAGCTTTCTTT.

The chain combines TRBV27 with TRBJ1-4, with a weak D call TRBD1 (5 bases). Germline values: CDR1 MNHEY, CDR2 SMNVEV (reference sequence). V gave up 6 bases and J gave up 3 bases, with 14 bases separating them. The CDR3 spans 15 residues. The CDR3 region has the DNA TGTGCCAGCAGCCACCGGGGGTTGCCTAATGAAAAACTGTTTTTT. Its translation is CASSHRGLPNEKLFF.

This clone was seen a few times. The rearrangement links TRBV28 to TRBJ2-5; 7 bases map to TRBD2. CDR1 MDHEN and CDR2 SYDVKM come from the germline V gene. CDR3 length: 14 residues. Germline trimming cut 3 bases from V and 5 bases from J; bases unmatched to any gene: 6. The CDR3 DNA follows: TGTGCCAGCAGTTTTAGGGAGGGTTGGGAGACCCAGTACTTC. This encodes CASSFREGWETQYF.